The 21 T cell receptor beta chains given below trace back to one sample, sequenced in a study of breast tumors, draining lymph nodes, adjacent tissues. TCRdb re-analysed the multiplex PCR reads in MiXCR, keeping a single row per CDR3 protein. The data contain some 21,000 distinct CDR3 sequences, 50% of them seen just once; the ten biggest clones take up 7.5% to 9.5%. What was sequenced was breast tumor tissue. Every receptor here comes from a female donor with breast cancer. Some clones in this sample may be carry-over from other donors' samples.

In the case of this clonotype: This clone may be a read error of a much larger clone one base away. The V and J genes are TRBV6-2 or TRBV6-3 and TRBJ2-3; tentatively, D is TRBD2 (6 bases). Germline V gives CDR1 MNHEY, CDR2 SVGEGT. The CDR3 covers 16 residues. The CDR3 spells CASSHSTGSGADTQYF. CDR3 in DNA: TGTGCCAGCAGTCACTCAACCGGGAGCGGCGCAGATACGCAGTATTTT.

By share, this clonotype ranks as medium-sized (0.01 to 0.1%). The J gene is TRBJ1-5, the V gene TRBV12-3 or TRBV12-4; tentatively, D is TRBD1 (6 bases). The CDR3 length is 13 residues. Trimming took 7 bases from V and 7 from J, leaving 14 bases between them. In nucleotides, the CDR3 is TGTGCCAGCACCTTGGGGGCTGGGCAGCCCCAGCATTTT. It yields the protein CASTLGAGQPQHF.

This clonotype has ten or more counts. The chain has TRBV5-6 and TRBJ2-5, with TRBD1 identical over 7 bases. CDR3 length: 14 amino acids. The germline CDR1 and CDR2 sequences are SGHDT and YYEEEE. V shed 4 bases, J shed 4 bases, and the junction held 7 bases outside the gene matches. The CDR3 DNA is TGTGCCAGCAGCAGACAGGGTTCAGGAGAGACCCAGTACTTC. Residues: CASSRQGSGETQYF. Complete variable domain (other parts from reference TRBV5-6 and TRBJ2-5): DAGVTQSPTHLIKTRGQQVTLRCSPKSGHDTVSWYQQALGQGPQFIFQYYEEEERQRGNFPDRFSGHQFPNYSSELNVNALLLGDSALYLCASSRQGSGETQYFGPGTRLLVL.

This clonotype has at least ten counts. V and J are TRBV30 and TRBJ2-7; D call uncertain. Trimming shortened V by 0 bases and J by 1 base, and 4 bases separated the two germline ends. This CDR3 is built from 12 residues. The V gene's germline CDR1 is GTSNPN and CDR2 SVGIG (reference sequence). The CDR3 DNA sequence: TGTGCCTGGAGTGTAACGTCCTACGAGCAGTACTTC. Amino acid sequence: CAWSVTSYEQYF.

The DNA for the CDR3 is TGTGCCAGCAGCTTAGGACTGAACACCGGGGAGCTGTTTTTT. Translation: CASSLGLNTGELFF. The rearrangement joins TRBV11-2 to TRBJ2-2; D is ambiguous. Germline loops: CDR1 SGHAT, CDR2 FQNNGV. The length of the CDR3 is 14 residues. V shed 1 base and J shed 1 base, with 4 bases lying between them.

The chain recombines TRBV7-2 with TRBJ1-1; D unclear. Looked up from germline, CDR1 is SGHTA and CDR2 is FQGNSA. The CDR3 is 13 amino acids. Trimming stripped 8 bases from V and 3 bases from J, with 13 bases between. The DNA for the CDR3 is TGTGCCAGCTCAAACTATTTGGACACTGAAGCTTTCTTT. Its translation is CASSNYLDTEAFF.

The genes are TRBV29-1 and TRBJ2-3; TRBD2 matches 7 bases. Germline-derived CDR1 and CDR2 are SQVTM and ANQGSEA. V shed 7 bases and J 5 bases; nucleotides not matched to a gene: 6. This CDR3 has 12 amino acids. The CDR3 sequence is CSESGTGDTQYF. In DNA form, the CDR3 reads TGCAGCGAAAGCGGGACGGGAGATACGCAGTATTTT.

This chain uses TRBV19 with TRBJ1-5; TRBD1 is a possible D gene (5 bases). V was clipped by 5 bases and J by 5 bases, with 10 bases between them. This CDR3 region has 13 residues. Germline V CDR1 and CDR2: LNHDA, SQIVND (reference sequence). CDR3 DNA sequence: TGTGCCAGTAGTTGGGCGGGGGATCAGCCCCAGCATTTT. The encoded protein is CASSWAGDQPQHF.

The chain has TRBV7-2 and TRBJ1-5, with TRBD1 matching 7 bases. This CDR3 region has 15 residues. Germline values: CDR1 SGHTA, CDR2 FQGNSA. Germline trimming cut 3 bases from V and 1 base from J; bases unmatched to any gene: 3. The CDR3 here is CASSLARGSNQPQHF. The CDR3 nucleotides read TGTGCCAGCAGCTTGGCCAGGGGGAGCAATCAGCCCCAGCATTTT.

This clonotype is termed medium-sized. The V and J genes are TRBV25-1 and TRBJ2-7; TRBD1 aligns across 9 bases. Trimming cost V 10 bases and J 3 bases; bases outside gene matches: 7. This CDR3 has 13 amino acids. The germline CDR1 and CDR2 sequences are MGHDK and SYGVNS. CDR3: CATKGQGDYEQYF. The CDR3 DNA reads TGTGCCACCAAGGGACAGGGAGACTACGAGCAGTACTTC.

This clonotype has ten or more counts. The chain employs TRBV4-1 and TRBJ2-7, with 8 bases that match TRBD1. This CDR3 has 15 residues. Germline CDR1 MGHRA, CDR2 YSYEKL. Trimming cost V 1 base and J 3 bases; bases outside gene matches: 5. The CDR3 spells CASSQAGTGGYEQYF. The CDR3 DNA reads TGCGCCAGCAGCCAAGCTGGTACAGGGGGCTACGAGCAGTACTTC.

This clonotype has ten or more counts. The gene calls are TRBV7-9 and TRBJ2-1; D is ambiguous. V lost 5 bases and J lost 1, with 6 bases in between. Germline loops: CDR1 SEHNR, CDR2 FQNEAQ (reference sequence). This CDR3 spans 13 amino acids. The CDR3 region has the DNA TGTGCCAGCAGCCCCCCGTCCTACAATGAGCAGTTCTTC. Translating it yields CASSPPSYNEQFF.

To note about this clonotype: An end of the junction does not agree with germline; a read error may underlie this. The CDR3 nucleotides are TGTGCCAGTACCCTCTCGAGGGGAAACTATGGCTACACTTTC. Translated: CASTLSRGNYGYTF. V gene TRBV19 combines with J gene TRBJ1-2; tentative D call: TRBD1 (5 bases). Germline V gene sequence: CDR1 LNHDA, CDR2 SQIVND (reference sequence). This CDR3 region has 14 residues.

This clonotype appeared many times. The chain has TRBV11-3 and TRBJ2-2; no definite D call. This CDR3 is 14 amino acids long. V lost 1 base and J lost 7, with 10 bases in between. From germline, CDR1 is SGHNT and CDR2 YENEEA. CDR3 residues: CASSLGSVDGELFF. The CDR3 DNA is TGTGCCAGCAGCTTAGGGTCCGTCGACGGGGAGCTGTTTTTT.

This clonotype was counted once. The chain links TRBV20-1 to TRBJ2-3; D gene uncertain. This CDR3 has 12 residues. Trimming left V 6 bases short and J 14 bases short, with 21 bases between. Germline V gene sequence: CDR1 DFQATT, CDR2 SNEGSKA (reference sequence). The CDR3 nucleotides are TGCAGTGCAACGCGCGGCACAGATGCGCGGTATTTT. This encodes CSATRGTDARYF.

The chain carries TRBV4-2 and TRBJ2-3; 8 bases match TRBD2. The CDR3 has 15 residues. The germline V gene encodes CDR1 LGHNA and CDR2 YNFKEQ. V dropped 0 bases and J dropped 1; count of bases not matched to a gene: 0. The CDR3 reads CASSQEAGGTDTQYF. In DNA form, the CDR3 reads TGTGCCAGCAGCCAAGAAGCGGGAGGCACAGATACGCAGTATTTT.

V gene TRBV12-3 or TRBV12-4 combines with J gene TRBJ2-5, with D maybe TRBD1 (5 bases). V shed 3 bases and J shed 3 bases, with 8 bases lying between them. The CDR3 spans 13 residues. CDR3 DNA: TGTGCCAGCAGTTTGACGACAGAAGAGACCCAGTACTTC. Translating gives CASSLTTEETQYF.

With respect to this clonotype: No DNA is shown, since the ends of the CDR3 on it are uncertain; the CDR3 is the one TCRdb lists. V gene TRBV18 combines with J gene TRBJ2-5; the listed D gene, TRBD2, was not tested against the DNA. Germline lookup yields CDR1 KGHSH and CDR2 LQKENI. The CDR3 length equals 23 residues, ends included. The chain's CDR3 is CASSPLWSGSNYGYTFGSGTQYF.

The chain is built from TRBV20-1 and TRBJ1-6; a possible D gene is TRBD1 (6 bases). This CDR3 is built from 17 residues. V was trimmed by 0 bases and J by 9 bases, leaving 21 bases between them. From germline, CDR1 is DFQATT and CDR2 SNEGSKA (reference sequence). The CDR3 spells CSARDGDTVASGSPLHF. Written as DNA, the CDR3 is TGCAGTGCTAGAGATGGGGACACTGTGGCTTCGGGTTCACCCCTCCACTTT.

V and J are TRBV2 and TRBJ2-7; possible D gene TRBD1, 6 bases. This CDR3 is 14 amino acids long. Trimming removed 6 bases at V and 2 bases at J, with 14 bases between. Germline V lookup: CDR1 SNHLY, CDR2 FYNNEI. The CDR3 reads CASRVPDSTYEQYF. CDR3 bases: TGTGCCAGCAGAGTCCCGGACAGTACCTACGAGCAGTACTTC.

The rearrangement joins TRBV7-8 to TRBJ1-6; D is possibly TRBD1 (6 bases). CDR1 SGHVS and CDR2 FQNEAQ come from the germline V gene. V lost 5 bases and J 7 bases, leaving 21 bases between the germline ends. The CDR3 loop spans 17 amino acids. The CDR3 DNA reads TGTGCCAGCAGCCTTAGGAGGGGGGCAGGAACGAATTCACCCCTCCACTTT. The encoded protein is CASSLRRGAGTNSPLHF.